Given below is one TCR beta chain in context. Its antigen remains unidentified. V lost 0 bases to trimming and J lost 5 bases, with 14 bases between them. CDR1 and CDR2 from the germline V gene are SQVTM and ANQGSEA. The CDR3 has 14 residues. The entry originates in a study of T cell responses to AZD1222 COVID-19 vaccine. Overall study context: Recipients boosted at about 4 weeks or about 12 weeks are pooled.

Study-wide results and limits: The study found Spike-specific TCR breadth and depth rose after two AZD1222 doses. Females made up more of the donors, who were largely white British, and clonal diversity may have come out too low. The span of vaccine-associated CD4 TCRs extended across spike, with dominance at 160-218 and 743-854.

Measured with immunoSEQ multiplex PCR; TCRdb has only the in-frame clones, and not every one. The sample carries around 180,000 clones, approximately 94% recorded once. Material: peripheral blood, obtained on day 0 of AZD1222 vaccination. V gene TRBV29-1 combines with J gene TRBJ2-7; D possibly uses TRBD1 or TRBD2 (6 bases each). This TCR was sampled from an adult in good health. The CDR3 sequence is CSVEDLRGANEQYF. The CDR3 bases are TGCAGCGTTGAAGATCTAAGGGGGGCCAACGAGCAGTACTTC.